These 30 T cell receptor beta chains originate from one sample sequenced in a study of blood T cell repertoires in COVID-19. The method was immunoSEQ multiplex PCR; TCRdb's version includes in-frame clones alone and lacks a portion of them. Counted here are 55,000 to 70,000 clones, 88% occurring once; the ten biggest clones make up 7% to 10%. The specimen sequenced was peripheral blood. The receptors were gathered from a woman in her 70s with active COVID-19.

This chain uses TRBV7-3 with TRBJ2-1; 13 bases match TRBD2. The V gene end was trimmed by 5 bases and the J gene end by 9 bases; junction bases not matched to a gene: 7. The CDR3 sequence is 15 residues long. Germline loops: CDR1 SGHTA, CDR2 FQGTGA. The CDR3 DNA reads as TGTGCCAGCAGCCCGCGGACTAGCGGGAGTGGTGAGCAGTTCTTC. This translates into CASSPRTSGSGEQFF.

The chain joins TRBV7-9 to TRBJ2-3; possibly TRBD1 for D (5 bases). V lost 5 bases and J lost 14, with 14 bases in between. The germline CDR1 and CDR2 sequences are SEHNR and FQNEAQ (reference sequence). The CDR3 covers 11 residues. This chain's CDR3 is CASSPHQGGYF. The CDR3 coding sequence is TGTGCCAGCAGCCCACACCAGGGTGGGTATTTT.

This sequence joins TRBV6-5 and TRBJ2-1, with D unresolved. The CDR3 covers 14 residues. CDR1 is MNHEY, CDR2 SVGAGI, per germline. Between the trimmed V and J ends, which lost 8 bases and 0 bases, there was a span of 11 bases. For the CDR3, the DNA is TGTGCCAGCCGACTGACGGACTCCTACAATGAGCAGTTCTTC. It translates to CASRLTDSYNEQFF.

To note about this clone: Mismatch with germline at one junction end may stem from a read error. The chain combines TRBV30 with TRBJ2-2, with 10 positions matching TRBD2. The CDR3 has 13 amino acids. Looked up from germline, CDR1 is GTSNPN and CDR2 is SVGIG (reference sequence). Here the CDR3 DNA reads TGTGCCTTATTCGTAGCGGGAGGCCCAATTGCTGTTTTT. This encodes CALFVAGGPIAVF.

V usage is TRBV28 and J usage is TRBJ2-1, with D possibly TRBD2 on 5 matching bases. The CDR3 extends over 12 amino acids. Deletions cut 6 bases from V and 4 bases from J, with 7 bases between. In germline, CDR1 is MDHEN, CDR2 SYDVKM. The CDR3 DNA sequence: TGTGCCAGCAGCCCGGGGTACAATGAGCAGTTCTTC. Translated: CASSPGYNEQFF.

This chain's CDR3 is CASSTPGLVNQPQHF. In DNA, the CDR3 is TGTGCCAGCAGTACCCCAGGGTTAGTCAATCAGCCCCAGCATTTT. The chain links TRBV28 to TRBJ1-5, with a tentative D call TRBD1 (5 bases). V lost 5 bases, J lost 3 bases, and 14 bases lay in between. This CDR3 comprises 15 residues. Germline CDR1 is MDHEN and CDR2 is SYDVKM.

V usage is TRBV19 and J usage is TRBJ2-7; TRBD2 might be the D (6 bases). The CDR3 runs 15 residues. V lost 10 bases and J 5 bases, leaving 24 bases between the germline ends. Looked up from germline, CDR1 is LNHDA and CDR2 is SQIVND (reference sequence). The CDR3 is CATLPQAGTLNEQYF. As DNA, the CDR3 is TGTGCCACCTTACCTCAGGCCGGGACTCTAAACGAGCAGTACTTC. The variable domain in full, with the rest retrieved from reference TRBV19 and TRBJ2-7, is DGGITQSPKYLFRKEGQNVTLSCEQNLNHDAMYWYRQDPGQGLRLIYYSQIVNDFQKGDIAEGYSVSREKKESFPLTVTSAQKNPTAFYLCATLPQAGTLNEQYFGPGTRLTVT.

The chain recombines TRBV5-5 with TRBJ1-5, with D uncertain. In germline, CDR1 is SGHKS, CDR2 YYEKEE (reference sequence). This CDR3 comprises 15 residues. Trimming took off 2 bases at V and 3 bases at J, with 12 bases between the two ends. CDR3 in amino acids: CASSFIGQDNQPQHF. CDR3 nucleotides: TGTGCCAGCAGCTTTATTGGGCAGGACAATCAGCCCCAGCATTTT.

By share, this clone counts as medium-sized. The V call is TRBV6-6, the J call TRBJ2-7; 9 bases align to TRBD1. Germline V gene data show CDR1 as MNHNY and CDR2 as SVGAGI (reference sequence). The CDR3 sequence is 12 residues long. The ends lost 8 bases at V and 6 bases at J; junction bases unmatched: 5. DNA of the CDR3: TGTGCCAGCGGGACAGGGAACCCCGAGCAGTACTTC. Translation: CASGTGNPEQYF.

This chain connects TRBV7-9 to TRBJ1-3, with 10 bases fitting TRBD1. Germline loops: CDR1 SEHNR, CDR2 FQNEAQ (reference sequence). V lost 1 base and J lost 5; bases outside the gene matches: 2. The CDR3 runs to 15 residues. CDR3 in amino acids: CASSLGQGARNTIYF. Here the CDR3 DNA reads TGTGCCAGCAGCTTAGGACAGGGGGCGAGAAACACCATATATTTT. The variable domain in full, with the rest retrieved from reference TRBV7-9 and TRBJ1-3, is DTGVSQNPRHKITKRGQNVTFRCDPISEHNRLYWYRQTLGQGPEFLTYFQNEAQLEKSRLLSDRFSAERPKGSFSTLEIQRTEQGDSAMYLCASSLGQGARNTIYFGEGSWLTVV.

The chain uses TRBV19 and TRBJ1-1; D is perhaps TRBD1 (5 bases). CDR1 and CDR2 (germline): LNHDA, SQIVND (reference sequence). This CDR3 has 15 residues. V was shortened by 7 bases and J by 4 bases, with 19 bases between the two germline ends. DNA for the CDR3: TGTGCCAGTACCACCTGGGGGGATGGGAGCACTGAAGCTTTCTTT. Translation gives CASTTWGDGSTEAFF.

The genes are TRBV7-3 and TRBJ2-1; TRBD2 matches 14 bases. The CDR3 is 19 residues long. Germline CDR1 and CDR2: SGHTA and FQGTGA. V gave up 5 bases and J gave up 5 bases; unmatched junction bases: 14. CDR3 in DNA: TGTGCCAGCAGCGGGATGAGACTAGCGGGAGGGCCGGTAAACAATGAGCAGTTCTTC. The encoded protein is CASSGMRLAGGPVNNEQFF. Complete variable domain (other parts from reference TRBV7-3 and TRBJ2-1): GAGVSQTPSNKVTEKGKYVELRCDPISGHTALYWYRQSLGQGPEFLIYFQGTGAADDSGLPNDRFFAVRPEGSVSTLKIQRTERGDSAVYLCASSGMRLAGGPVNNEQFFGPGTRLTVL.

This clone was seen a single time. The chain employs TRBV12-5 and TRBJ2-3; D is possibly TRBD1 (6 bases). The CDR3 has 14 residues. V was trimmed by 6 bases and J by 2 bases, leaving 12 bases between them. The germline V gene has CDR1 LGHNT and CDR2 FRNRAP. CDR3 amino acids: CASGLGGNTDTQYF. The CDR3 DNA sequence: TGTGCTAGTGGCCTAGGGGGAAACACAGATACGCAGTATTTT.

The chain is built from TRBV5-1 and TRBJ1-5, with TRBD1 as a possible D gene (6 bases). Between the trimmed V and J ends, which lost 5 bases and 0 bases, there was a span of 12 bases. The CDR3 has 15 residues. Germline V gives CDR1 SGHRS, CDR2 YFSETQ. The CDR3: CASRTSGDSNQPQHF. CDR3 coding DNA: TGCGCCAGCAGGACTTCAGGGGATAGCAATCAGCCCCAGCATTTT.

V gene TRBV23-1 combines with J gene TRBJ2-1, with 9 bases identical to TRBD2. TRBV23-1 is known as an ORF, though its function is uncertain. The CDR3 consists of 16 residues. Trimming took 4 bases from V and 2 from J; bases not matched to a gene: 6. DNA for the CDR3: TGCGCCAGCAGTCTTTTCGGCGGGAGGGCCTACAATGAGCAGTTCTTC. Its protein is CASSLFGGRAYNEQFF.

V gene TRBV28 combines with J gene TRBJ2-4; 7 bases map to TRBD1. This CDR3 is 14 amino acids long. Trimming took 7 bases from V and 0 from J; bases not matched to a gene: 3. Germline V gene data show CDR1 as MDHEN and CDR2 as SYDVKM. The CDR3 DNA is TGTGCCAGCACCAGACAGGGAGCCAAAAACATTCAGTACTTC. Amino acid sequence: CASTRQGAKNIQYF. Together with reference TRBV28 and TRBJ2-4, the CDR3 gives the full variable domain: DVKVTQSSRYLVKRTGEKVFLECVQDMDHENMFWYRQDPGLGLRLIYFSYDVKMKEKGDIPEGYSVSREKKERFSLILESASTNQTSMYLCASTRQGAKNIQYFGAGTRLSVL.

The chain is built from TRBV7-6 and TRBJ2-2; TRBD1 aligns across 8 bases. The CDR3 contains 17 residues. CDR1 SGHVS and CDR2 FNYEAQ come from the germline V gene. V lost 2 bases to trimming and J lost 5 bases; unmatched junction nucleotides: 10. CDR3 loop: CASSLTTGALRTGELFF. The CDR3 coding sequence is TGTGCCAGCAGCTTAACGACAGGGGCCCTGAGGACCGGGGAGCTGTTTTTT.

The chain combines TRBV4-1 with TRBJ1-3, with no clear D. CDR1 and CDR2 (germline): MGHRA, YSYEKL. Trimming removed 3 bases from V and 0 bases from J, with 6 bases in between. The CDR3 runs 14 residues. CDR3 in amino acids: CASSQTSSGNTIYF. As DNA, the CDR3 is TGCGCCAGCAGCCAGACAAGCTCTGGAAACACCATATATTTT.

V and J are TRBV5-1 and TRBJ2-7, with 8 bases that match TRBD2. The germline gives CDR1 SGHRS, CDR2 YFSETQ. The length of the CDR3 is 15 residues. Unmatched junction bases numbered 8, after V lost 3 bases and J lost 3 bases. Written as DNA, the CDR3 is TGCGCCAGCAGCTATAGCCGGACTAGCAGCTACGAGCAGTACTTC. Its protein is CASSYSRTSSYEQYF.

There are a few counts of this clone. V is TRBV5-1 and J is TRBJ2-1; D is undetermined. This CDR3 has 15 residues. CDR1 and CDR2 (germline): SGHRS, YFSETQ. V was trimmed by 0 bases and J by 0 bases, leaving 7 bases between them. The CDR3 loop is CASSLEQSSYNEQFF. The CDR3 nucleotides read TGCGCCAGCAGCTTGGAACAAAGCTCCTACAATGAGCAGTTCTTC.

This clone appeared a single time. CDR3 protein: CASSQDLSGLGANVLTF. Here the CDR3 DNA reads TGTGCCAGCAGCCAAGATCTAAGCGGGCTCGGGGCCAACGTCCTGACTTTC. V is TRBV4-2 and J is TRBJ2-6; D perhaps matches TRBD2 (6 bases). CDR3 size: 17 residues. Germline CDR1 and CDR2: LGHNA and YNFKEQ. Trimming took off 0 bases at V and 4 bases at J, with 13 bases between the two ends.

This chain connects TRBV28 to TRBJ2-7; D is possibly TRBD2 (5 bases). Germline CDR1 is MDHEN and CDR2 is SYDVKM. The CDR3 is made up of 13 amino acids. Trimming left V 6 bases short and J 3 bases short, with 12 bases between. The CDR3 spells CASSGGGGYEQYF. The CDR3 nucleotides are TGTGCCAGCAGCGGAGGAGGTGGCTACGAGCAGTACTTC.

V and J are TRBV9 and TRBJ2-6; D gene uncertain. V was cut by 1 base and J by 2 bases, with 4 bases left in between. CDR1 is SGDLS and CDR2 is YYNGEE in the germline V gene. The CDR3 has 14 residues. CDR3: CASSVFAGANVLTF. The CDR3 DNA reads TGTGCCAGCAGCGTATTCGCTGGGGCCAACGTCCTGACTTTC.

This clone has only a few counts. CDR3 loop: CASSEPQTNYGYTF. The CDR3 DNA sequence: TGTGCCAGCAGTGAACCACAAACTAACTATGGCTACACCTTC. The V and J genes are TRBV2 and TRBJ1-2; D unclear. Germline CDR1 SNHLY, CDR2 FYNNEI. The V end lost 2 bases, the J end lost 0 bases, and 7 bases lay between the germline ends. This CDR3 spans 14 amino acids.

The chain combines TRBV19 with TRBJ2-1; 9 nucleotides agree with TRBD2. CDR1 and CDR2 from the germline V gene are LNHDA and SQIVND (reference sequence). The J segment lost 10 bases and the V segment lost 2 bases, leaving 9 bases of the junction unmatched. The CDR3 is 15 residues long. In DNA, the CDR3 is TGTGCCAGTAGTATAAGAGCGGGAGGCCCTCGGGAGCAGTTCTTC. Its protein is CASSIRAGGPREQFF.

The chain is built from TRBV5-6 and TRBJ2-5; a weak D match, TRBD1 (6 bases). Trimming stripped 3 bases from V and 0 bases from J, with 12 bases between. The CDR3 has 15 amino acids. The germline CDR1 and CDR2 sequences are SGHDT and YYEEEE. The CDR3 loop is CASSSKQGHQETQYF. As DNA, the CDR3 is TGTGCCAGCAGCTCGAAACAGGGCCACCAAGAGACCCAGTACTTC.

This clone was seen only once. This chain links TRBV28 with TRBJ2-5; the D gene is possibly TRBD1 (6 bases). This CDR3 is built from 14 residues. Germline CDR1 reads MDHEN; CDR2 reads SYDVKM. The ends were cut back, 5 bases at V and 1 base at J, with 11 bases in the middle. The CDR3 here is CASSTGQIQETQYF. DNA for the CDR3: TGTGCCAGCAGTACCGGACAGATCCAAGAGACCCAGTACTTC. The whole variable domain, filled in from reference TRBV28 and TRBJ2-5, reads DVKVTQSSRYLVKRTGEKVFLECVQDMDHENMFWYRQDPGLGLRLIYFSYDVKMKEKGDIPEGYSVSREKKERFSLILESASTNQTSMYLCASSTGQIQETQYFGPGTRLLVL.

The CDR3 sequence is CASRTDRHGNQPQHF. The DNA of the CDR3 is TGTGCCAGCAGAACCGACAGGCATGGCAATCAGCCCCAGCATTTT. The V gene is TRBV2, the J gene TRBJ1-5, with a tentative D call TRBD1 (6 bases). CDR3 length: 15 residues. V was trimmed by 6 bases and J by 2 bases, leaving 14 bases between them. Germline V CDR1 and CDR2: SNHLY, FYNNEI.

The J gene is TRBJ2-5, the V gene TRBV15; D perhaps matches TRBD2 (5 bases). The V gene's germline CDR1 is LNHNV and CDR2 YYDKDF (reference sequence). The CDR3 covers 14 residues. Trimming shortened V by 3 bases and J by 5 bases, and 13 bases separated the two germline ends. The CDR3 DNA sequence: TGTGCCACCAGCAGGGTAACTAGTCTGGAGACCCAGTACTTC. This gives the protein CATSRVTSLETQYF.

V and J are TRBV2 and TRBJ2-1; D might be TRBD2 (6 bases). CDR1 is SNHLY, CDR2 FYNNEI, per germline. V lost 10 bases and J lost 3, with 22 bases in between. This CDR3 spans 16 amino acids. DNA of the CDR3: TGTGCCAAACTTAACTCCGGGACTCTCAACTACAATGAGCAGTTCTTC. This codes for CAKLNSGTLNYNEQFF.